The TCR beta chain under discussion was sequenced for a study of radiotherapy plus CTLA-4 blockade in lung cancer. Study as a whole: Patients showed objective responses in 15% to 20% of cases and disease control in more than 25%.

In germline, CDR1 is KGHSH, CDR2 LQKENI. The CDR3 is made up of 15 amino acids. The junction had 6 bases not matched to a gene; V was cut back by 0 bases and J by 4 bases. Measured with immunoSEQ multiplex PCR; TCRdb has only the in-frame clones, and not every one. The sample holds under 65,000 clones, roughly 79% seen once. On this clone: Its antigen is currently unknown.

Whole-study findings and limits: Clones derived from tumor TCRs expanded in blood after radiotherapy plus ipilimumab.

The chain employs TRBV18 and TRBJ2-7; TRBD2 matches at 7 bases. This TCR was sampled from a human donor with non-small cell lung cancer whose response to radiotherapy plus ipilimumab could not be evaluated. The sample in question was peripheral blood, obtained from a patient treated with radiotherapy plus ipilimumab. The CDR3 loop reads CASSPPGGSGYEQYF. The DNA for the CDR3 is TGTGCCAGCTCACCACCGGGGGGTAGCGGGTACGAGCAGTACTTC.